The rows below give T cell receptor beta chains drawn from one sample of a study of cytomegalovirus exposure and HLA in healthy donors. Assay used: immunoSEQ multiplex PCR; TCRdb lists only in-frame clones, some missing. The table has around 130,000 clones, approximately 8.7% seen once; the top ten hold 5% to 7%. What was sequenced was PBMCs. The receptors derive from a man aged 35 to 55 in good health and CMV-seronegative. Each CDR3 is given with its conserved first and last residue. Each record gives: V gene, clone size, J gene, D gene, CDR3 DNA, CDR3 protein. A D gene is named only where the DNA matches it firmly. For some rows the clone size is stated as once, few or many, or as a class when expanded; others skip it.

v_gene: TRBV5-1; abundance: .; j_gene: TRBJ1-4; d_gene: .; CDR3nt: TGCGCCAGCAGCTTGACAGGTACGCAGGAAAAACTGTTTTTT; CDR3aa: CASSLTGTQEKLFF
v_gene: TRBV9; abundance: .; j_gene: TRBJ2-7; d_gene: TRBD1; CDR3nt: TGTGCCAGCAGCCTAACAGGACAGGCCTACGAGCAGTACTTC; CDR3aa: CASSLTGQAYEQYF
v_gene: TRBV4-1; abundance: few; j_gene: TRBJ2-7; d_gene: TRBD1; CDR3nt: TGCGCCAGCAGCCAAGTACAGGGGATAGCCGAGCAGTACTTC; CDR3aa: CASSQVQGIAEQYF
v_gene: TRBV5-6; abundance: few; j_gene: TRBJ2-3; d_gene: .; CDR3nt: TGTGCCAGCAGCTTGGGGGCAGGTACGCAGTATTTT; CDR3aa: CASSLGAGTQYF
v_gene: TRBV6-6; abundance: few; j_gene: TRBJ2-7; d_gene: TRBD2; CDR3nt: TGTGCCAGCAGTTACGAACTAGCGGGGCTGTACTTC; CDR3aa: CASSYELAGLYF
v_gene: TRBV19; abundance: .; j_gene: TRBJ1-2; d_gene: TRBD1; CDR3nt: TGTGCCAGTAGTATAGAACAGGGGCAAGGAGGCTACACCTTC; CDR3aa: CASSIEQGQGGYTF
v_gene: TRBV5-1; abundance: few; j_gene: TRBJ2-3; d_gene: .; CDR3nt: TGCGCCAGCAGGATAGCCACAGATACGCAGTATTTT; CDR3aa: CASRIATDTQYF
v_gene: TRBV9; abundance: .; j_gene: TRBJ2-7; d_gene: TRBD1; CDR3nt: TGTGCCAGCAGCGGGACAGGGTCCTACGAGCAGTACTTC; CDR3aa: CASSGTGSYEQYF
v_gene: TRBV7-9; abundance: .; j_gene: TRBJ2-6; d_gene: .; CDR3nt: TGTGCCAGCAAAAAGGGGGACACCCTCTCTGGGGCCAACGTCCTGACTTTC; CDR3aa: CASKKGDTLSGANVLTF
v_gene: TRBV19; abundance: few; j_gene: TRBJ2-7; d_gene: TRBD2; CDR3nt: TGTGCCAGTAGTATACGGACTAGCGGGGGCCGACCCACCTACGAGCAGTACTTC; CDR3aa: CASSIRTSGGRPTYEQYF
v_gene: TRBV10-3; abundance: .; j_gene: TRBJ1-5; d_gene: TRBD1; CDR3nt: TGTGCCATCAGTCTGGACAGGGAAAATCAGCCCCAGCATTTT; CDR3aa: CAISLDRENQPQHF
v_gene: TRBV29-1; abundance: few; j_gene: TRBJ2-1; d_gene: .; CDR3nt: TGCAGCGTGTGGGACTTGGGCAACAATGAGCAGTTCTTC; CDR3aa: CSVWDLGNNEQFF
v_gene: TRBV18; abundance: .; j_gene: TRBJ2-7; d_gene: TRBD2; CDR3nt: TGTGCCAGCTCCCTTGGGACTAGCGGCTCCTACGAGCAGTACTTC; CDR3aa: CASSLGTSGSYEQYF
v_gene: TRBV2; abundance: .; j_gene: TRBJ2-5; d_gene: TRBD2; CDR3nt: TGTGCCAGCAAAGGGCGGGGGGGCCAAGAGACCCAGTACTTC; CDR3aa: CASKGRGGQETQYF
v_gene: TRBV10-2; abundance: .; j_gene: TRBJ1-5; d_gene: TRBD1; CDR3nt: TGCGCCAGCAGACAGGGGACCAATCAGCCCCAGCATTTT; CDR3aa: CASRQGTNQPQHF
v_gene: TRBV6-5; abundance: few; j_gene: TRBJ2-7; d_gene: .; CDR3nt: TGTGCCAGCAGAACCCCCGGGACACCTTCCTACGAGCAGTACTTC; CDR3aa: CASRTPGTPSYEQYF
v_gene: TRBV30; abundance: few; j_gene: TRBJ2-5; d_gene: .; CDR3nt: TGTGCCTGGACCGAACTCCAAGAGACCCAGTACTTC; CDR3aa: CAWTELQETQYF
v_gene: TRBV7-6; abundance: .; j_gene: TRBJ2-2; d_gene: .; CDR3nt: TGTGCCAGCAGCTCGGTAGCCGGGGAGCTGTTTTTT; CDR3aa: CASSSVAGELFF
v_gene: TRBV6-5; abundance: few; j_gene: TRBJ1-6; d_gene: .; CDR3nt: TGTGCCAGCAGTCTCCGACAGAATAATTCACCCCTCCACTTT; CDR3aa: CASSLRQNNSPLHF
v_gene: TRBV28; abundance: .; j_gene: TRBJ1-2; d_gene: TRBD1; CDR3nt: TGTGCCAGCAGCTTCTCCGACAGGGGCTATGGCTACACCTTC; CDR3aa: CASSFSDRGYGYTF
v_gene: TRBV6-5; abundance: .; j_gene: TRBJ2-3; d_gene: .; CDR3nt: TGTGCCAGCAGTTACTCGATCACTAGTGGAGATACGCAGTATTTT; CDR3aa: CASSYSITSGDTQYF
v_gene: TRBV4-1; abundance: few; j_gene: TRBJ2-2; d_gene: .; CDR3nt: TGCGCCAGCAGCCAAGACAGGGCCGGCACCGGGGAGCTGTTTTTT; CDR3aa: CASSQDRAGTGELFF
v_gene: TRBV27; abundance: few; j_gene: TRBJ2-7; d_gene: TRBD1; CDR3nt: TGTGCCAGCAGTCCCGGGACAGGTTTGAACGAGCAGTACTTC; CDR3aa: CASSPGTGLNEQYF
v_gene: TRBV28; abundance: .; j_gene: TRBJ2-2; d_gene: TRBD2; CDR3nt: TGTGCCAGCGTACCTGGGGGGGGCGGGGAGCTGTTTTTT; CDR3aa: CASVPGGGGELFF
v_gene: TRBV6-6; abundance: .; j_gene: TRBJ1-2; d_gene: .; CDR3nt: TGTGCCAGCAGTATGGCGGGGGGCTACACCTTC; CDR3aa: CASSMAGGYTF
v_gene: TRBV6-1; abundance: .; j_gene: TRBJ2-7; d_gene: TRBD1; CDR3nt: TGTGCCAGCAGTGAGGGGGACAGCTCATACGAGAAGTACTTC; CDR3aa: CASSEGDSSYEKYF
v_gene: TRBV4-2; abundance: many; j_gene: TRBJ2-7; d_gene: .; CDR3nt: TGTGCCAGCAGCCAATCCCCGGGAACCTACGAGCAGTACTTC; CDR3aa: CASSQSPGTYEQYF
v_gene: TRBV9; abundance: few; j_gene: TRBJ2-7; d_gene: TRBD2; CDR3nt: TGTGCCAGCAGCCCTCCCGGGGGGGGTGGCTACGAGCAGTACTTC; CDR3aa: CASSPPGGGGYEQYF
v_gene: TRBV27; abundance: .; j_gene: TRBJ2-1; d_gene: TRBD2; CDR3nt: TGTGCCAGCAGTAAGAACGGGGGGGGCATTTACAATGAGCAGTTCTTC; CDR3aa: CASSKNGGGIYNEQFF
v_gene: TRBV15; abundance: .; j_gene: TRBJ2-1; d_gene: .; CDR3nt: TGTGCCACCAGCAGAGGACAAATGAGCTCCTACAATGAGCAGTTCTTC; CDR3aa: CATSRGQMSSYNEQFF
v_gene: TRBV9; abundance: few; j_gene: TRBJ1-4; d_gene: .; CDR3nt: TGTGCCAGCAGCGTAGTTCCGGGGAAAAATGAAAAACTGTTTTTT; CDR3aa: CASSVVPGKNEKLFF
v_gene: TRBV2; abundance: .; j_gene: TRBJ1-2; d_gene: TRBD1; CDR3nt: TGTGCCAGCAGGAGACAGGGTGCAGGCTATGGCTACACCTTC; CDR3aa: CASRRQGAGYGYTF
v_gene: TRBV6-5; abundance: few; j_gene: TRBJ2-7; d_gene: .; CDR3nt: TGTGCCAGCAGTTACTCGAGGGACACCACCTACGAGCAGTACTTC; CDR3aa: CASSYSRDTTYEQYF
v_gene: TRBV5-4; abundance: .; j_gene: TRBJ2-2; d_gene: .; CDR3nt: TGTGCCAGCAGCTTGACAAAGAACACCGGGGAGCTGTTTTTT; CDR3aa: CASSLTKNTGELFF
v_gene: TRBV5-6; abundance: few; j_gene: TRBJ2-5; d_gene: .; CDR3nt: TGTGCCAGCAGCTTGGCCGGGGGGCAGGGGGAGACCCAGTACTTC; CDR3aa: CASSLAGGQGETQYF